The present T cell receptor beta chain was sequenced within a study of Graves' ophthalmopathy and Graves' hyperthyroidism. Whole-study results and caveats: Discrimination between ophthalmopathy and stable hyperthyroidism by a 13-signature model showed about 89% sensitivity and about 80% specificity.

This clonotype was picked up a small number of times. Its antigen is unknown. One junction end does not reproduce the germline sequence, and a read error may be involved. The germline CDR1 and CDR2 sequences are SGHVS and FNYEAQ. The CDR3 covers 14 residues. Uncontrolled infections, other autoimmune diseases, pregnancy or lactation barred patients from enrollment. The diagnosis combined clinical symptoms, thyroxine, TRAb, thyroid ultrasound and orbital computed tomography scans. It was from more than 9 ml of fresh peripheral blood that the PBMCs came. For repertoire sequencing, the TCR beta CDR3 regions were amplified from RNA transcripts. HTBI primers were used in a first-round RT-PCR, which preceded a second-round multiplex PCR. From the multiplex PCR reads, TCRdb called clonotypes with MiXCR, one entry per CDR3 protein. The sample has hundreds of thousands of distinct CDR3 sequences, 20% to 25% seen once.

Sequences were obtained from peripheral blood. This receptor was obtained from a woman aged 18-29 years with stable Graves' hyperthyroidism. Some clones in this sample may be carry-over from other donors' samples. This chain links TRBV7-6 with TRBJ2-4; 7 bases map to TRBD2. The CDR3 loop reads CASSLGGGRDIKYF. In nucleotides, the CDR3 is TGTGCCAGCAGCTTAGGGGGGGGACGTGACATTAAGTACTTC.